Here is one T cell receptor beta chain with its context. This table comes from immunoSEQ multiplex PCR, and its TCRdb copy is limited to in-frame clones, with some not included. In the table there are roughly 120,000 clones, more than 75% of which are singletons. The source of the sample is a study of T cell responses to AZD1222 COVID-19 vaccine. V was trimmed by 2 bases and J by 6 bases, leaving 8 bases between them. Germline V CDR1 and CDR2: MRHNA, SNTAGT. This CDR3 contains 13 residues. The sample was peripheral blood, taken 28 days after the second AZD1222 dose. This chain connects TRBV6-4 to TRBJ2-1; D unresolved. This receptor was obtained from an adult who received the AZD1222 COVID-19 vaccine. CDR3 loop: CASSDPVGNEQFF. DNA of the CDR3: TGTGCCAGCAGTGACCCCGTCGGCAATGAGCAGTTCTTC.